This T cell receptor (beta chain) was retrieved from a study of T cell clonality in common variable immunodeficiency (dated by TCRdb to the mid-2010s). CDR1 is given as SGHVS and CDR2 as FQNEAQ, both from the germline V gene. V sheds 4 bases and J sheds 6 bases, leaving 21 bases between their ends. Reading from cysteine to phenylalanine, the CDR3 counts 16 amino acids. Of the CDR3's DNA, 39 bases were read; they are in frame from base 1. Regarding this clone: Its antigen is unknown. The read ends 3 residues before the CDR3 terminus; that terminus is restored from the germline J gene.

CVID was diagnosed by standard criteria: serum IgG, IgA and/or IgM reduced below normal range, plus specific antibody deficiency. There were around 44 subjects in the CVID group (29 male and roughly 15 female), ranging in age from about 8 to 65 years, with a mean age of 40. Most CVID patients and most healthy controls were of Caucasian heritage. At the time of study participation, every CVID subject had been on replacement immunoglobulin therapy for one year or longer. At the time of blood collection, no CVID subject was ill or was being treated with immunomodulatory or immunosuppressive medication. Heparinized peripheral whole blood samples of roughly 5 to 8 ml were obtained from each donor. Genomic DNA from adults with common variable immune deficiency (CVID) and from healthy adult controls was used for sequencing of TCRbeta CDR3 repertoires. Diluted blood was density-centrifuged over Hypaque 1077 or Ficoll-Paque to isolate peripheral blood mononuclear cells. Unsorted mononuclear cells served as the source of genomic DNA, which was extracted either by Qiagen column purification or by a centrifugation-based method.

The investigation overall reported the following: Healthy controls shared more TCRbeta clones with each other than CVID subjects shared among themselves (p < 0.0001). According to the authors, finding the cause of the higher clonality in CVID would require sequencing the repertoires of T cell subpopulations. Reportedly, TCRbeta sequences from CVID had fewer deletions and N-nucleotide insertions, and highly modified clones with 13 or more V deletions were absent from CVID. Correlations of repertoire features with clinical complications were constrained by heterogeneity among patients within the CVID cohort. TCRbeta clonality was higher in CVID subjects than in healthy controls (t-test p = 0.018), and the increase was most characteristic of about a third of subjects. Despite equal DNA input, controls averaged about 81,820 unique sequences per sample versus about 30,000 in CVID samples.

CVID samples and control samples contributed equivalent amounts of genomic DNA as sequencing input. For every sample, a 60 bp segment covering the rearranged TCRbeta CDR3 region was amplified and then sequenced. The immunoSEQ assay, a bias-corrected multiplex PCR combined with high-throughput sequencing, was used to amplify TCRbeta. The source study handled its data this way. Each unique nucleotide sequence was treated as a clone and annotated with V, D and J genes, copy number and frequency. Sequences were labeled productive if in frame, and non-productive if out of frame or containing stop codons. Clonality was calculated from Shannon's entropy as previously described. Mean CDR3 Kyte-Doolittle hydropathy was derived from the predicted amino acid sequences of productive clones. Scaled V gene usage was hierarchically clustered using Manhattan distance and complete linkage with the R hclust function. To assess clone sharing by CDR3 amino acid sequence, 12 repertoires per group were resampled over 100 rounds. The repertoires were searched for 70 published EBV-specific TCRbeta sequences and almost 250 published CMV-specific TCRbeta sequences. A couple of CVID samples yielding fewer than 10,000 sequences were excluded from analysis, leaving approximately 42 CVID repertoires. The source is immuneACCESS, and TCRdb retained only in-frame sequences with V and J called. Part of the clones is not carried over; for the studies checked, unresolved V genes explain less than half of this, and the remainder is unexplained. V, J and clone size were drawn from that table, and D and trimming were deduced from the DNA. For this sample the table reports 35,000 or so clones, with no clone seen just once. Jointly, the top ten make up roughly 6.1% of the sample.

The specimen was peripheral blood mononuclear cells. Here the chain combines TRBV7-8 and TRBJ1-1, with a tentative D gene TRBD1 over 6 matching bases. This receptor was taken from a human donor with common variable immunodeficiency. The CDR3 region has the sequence CASSSPSRDITAEAFF. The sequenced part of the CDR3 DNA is TGTGCCAGCAGCTCTCCTAGCCGGGACATTACCGCTGAA.